This T cell receptor beta chain was obtained from a study of blood T cells in healthy people across ages. Whole-study findings and limits: Compared with aged donors, long-lived donors showed fewer expanded clones, suggesting selection.

Trimming at V came to 0 bases and at J to 10 bases, leaving 14 bases not matched to a gene. Per the germline V gene, CDR1 is SGHRS and CDR2 is YFSETQ. This CDR3 region has 16 residues. Primers used in a second PCR of about 6 to 12 cycles were a sample-barcoded 5' primer and a J-beta primer mix. A tag from a template-switch adaptor with 12 random nucleotides marked each cDNA molecule. TCRdb fed the 5' RACE reads into MiXCR, producing one record per CDR3 protein. In the table there are 1.5 million to 2 million distinct CDR3 sequences, roughly two fifths of which are singletons. On this clonotype itself: Its specificity is not known.

The source material was blood. The chain is built from TRBV5-1 and TRBJ2-3; 7 nucleotides match TRBD1. The TCR originated in a human donor in good health. The DNA for the CDR3 is TGCGCCAGCAGCTTGGGAGGGGGCTTCGCGGGTGATGCGCAGTATTTT. Translation: CASSLGGGFAGDAQYF.